The 22 T cell receptor beta chains presented below share a single source sample, sequenced in a study of blood T cells in healthy people across ages. Through a sample-barcoded 5' primer and a J-beta primer mix, a second PCR was run for about 6 to 12 cycles. TCRdb redid the calling of the 5' RACE reads with MiXCR, one entry per CDR3 protein. The repertoire holds about 940,000 distinct CDR3 sequences, with roughly 48% as singletons. Specimen: blood. Every receptor here comes from a man aged 25-45 years in good health.

This clonotype was observed a few times. The chain combines TRBV4-1 with TRBJ2-3, with D unclear. V was shortened by 1 base and J by 0 bases, with 11 bases between the two germline ends. CDR3 length: 16 residues. CDR1 and CDR2 (germline): MGHRA, YSYEKL. The CDR3 here is CASSQGAGASTDTQYF. The CDR3, as DNA: TGCGCCAGCAGCCAAGGAGCAGGCGCTAGCACAGATACGCAGTATTTT.

This clonotype was observed many times. V is TRBV10-3 and J is TRBJ1-2; perhaps TRBD1 as D (5 bases). Trimming cost V 10 bases and J 4 bases, with 13 bases left between them. The CDR3 sequence is 12 residues long. The germline CDR1 and CDR2 sequences are ENHRY and SYGVKD. CDR3 protein: CATQGYFYGYTF. CDR3 bases: TGTGCCACCCAGGGATACTTCTATGGCTACACCTTC.

In this sample, this clonotype turned up a few times. The CDR3 spells CASSQDRVGSNYGYTF. The CDR3 nucleotides read TGCGCCAGCAGCCAGGACAGGGTCGGGTCTAACTATGGCTACACCTTC. The chain links TRBV4-1 to TRBJ1-2; 8 bases are a match to TRBD1. Germline V gives CDR1 MGHRA, CDR2 YSYEKL. The CDR3 runs to 16 residues. V gave up 3 bases and J gave up 0 bases; unmatched junction bases: 6.

The V and J genes are TRBV20-1 and TRBJ1-2; D remains ambiguous. The CDR3 covers 15 residues. Germline assignment: CDR1 DFQATT and CDR2 SNEGSKA (reference sequence). Trimming cost V 3 bases and J 7 bases, with 21 bases left between them. CDR3 sequence reads: CSARSQAGILSGYTF. The CDR3 region has the DNA TGCAGTGCTAGGTCCCAGGCGGGGATATTGAGTGGCTACACCTTC.

The rearrangement joins TRBV28 to TRBJ1-2; possible D gene TRBD1, 5 bases. CDR1 is MDHEN, CDR2 SYDVKM, per germline. The CDR3 is made up of 12 amino acids. V dropped 6 bases and J dropped 8 bases, with 13 bases sitting between them. The CDR3 is CASRSAGDGYTF. CDR3 nucleotides: TGTGCCAGCAGGTCTGCGGGGGACGGCTACACCTTC.

The V gene is TRBV24-1, the J gene TRBJ1-2; TRBD1 matches at 8 bases. CDR1 and CDR2 from the germline V gene are KGHDR and SFDVKD. The CDR3 loop spans 14 amino acids. With V trimmed by 7 bases and J by 4 bases, 7 bases remained unmatched. Here the CDR3 reads CATSPGGGSYGYTF. The DNA for the CDR3 is TGTGCCACCAGCCCAGGGGGCGGAAGCTATGGCTACACCTTC.

There are a few counts of this clonotype. The chain uses TRBV29-1 and TRBJ2-7; a weak D match, TRBD1 (6 bases). V was pared by 0 bases and J by 0 bases, with 9 bases between. CDR1 is SQVTM and CDR2 is ANQGSEA in the germline V gene. The CDR3 is 14 residues long. CDR3 bases: TGCAGCGTTGAAGATGAGGGGGACTCCTACGAGCAGTACTTC. Protein sequence: CSVEDEGDSYEQYF.

This clonotype was seen only a few times. The chain recombines TRBV7-8 with TRBJ2-7, with TRBD2 identical over 14 bases. The V segment lost 5 bases and the J segment 2 bases; nucleotides outside the gene matches: 5. CDR1 and CDR2 from the germline V gene are SGHVS and FQNEAQ. This CDR3 has 16 residues. The CDR3 loop is CASSAGTSGGAYEQYF. The CDR3 region has the DNA TGTGCCAGCAGCGCTGGGACTAGCGGGGGTGCCTACGAGCAGTACTTC.

The chain recombines TRBV6-5 with TRBJ1-1; D is undetermined. V lost 6 bases, J lost 0 bases, and 8 bases lay in between. This CDR3 region has 13 residues. Germline assignment: CDR1 MNHEY and CDR2 SVGAGI. The CDR3 sequence: CASRVNLNTEAFF. The CDR3, as DNA: TGTGCCAGCAGAGTTAACTTGAACACTGAAGCTTTCTTT.

This clonotype has only a few counts. The chain uses TRBV27 and TRBJ2-7; D is unclear. Germline CDR1 reads MNHEY; CDR2 reads SMNVEV (reference sequence). V was cut by 0 bases and J by 4 bases, with 16 bases left in between. The CDR3 is 16 residues long. CDR3 sequence reads: CASSLSLRHLRYEQYF. CDR3 coding DNA: TGTGCCAGCAGTTTATCGCTACGGCATTTAAGATACGAGCAGTACTTC.

The sample holds a few counts of this clonotype. The gene calls are TRBV7-2 and TRBJ2-1; D remains ambiguous. This CDR3 is 13 amino acids long. The ends were cut back, 4 bases at V and 13 bases at J, with 17 bases in the middle. CDR1 and CDR2 from the germline V gene are SGHTA and FQGNSA. CDR3 DNA sequence: TGTGCCAGCAGCTCAAGCGCACAGCGAGCCCAGTTCTTC. Its translation is CASSSSAQRAQFF.

The rearrangement joins TRBV15 to TRBJ1-2, with unresolved D. CDR3 length: 15 residues. The V end was cut by 0 bases, the J end by 2 bases, with 10 bases between. From germline, CDR1 is LNHNV and CDR2 YYDKDF (reference sequence). CDR3 coding DNA: TGTGCCACCAGCAGAGAAGGCAGAGCGAACTATGGCTACACCTTC. Translating it yields CATSREGRANYGYTF. The complete variable domain, with remaining parts taken from reference TRBV15 and TRBJ1-2, reads DAMVIQNPRYQVTQFGKPVTLSCSQTLNHNVMYWYQQKSSQAPKLLFHYYDKDFNNEADTPDNFQSRRPNTSFCFLDIRSPGLGDTAMYLCATSREGRANYGYTFGSGTRLTVV.

This clonotype was counted between two and nine times. The rearrangement joins TRBV11-2 to TRBJ2-3; 7 positions match TRBD1. Germline V CDR1 and CDR2: SGHAT, FQNNGV. The CDR3 totals 17 residues. Trimming cost V 5 bases and J 0 bases; bases outside gene matches: 11. In DNA, the CDR3 is TGTGCCAGCAGCGTAGGGGGCCAGCCCACTAGCACAGATACGCAGTATTTT. Its protein product is CASSVGGQPTSTDTQYF.

The sample holds many counts of this clonotype. The genes are TRBV4-2 and TRBJ2-7; a weak D match, TRBD1 (5 bases). The V gene lost 0 bases and the J gene lost 4 bases, with 13 bases spanning the gap. The CDR3 is 15 residues long. Germline CDR1 reads LGHNA; CDR2 reads YNFKEQ. The CDR3 nucleotides are TGTGCCAGCAGCCAAGACAGGGAAGGGTTTTACGAGCAGTACTTC. Translated: CASSQDREGFYEQYF.

The chain couples TRBV10-1 to TRBJ2-7; possible D gene TRBD1, 6 bases. CDR3 length: 15 residues. Germline loops: CDR1 WNHNN, CDR2 SYGVQD (reference sequence). Trimming removed 7 bases at V and 0 bases at J, with 16 bases between. In DNA form, the CDR3 reads TGCGCCAGCACCAGACCAGGGGCTAACTCCTACGAGCAGTACTTC. Translated: CASTRPGANSYEQYF.

This chain connects TRBV7-9 to TRBJ1-2; D perhaps matches TRBD1 (5 bases). The germline gives CDR1 SEHNR, CDR2 FQNEAQ (reference sequence). The CDR3 consists of 16 residues. V was pared by 5 bases and J by 2 bases, with 18 bases between. The CDR3 reads CASSPLSGTKNYGYTF. The CDR3 DNA is TGTGCCAGCAGCCCACTCTCAGGGACCAAGAACTATGGCTACACCTTC.

V gene TRBV29-1 combines with J gene TRBJ1-1; D might be TRBD1 (5 bases). The CDR3 has 12 amino acids. Looked up from germline, CDR1 is SQVTM and CDR2 is ANQGSEA. Trimming cost V 7 bases and J 2 bases, with 11 bases left between them. Here the CDR3 reads CSGTGVNTEAFF. The CDR3 nucleotides read TGCAGCGGAACAGGTGTCAACACTGAAGCTTTCTTT.

In this sample, this clonotype turned up a few times. The chain employs TRBV4-1 and TRBJ2-7; no firm D call. Looked up from germline, CDR1 is MGHRA and CDR2 is YSYEKL. Trimming took off 4 bases at V and 3 bases at J, with 19 bases between the two ends. The CDR3 extends over 16 amino acids. CDR3 in DNA: TGCGCCAGCAGCCGGATTCCTGATGGACCGATCTACGAGCAGTACTTC. This translates into CASSRIPDGPIYEQYF.

This chain connects TRBV20-1 to TRBJ1-2; the D is unclear. Germline loops: CDR1 DFQATT, CDR2 SNEGSKA (reference sequence). Trimming stripped 6 bases from V and 4 bases from J, with 9 bases between. The CDR3 covers 11 residues. The DNA for the CDR3 is TGCAGTGCCCCGGGCCTCTATGGCTACACCTTC. This gives the protein CSAPGLYGYTF.

A single count supports this clonotype. This chain connects TRBV5-4 to TRBJ2-7; 11 bases map to TRBD2. The CDR3 has 15 residues. Germline V lookup: CDR1 SGHNT, CDR2 YYREEE (reference sequence). J lost 12 bases, V lost 4 bases, and 15 bases had no gene match. The CDR3 region has the DNA TGTGCCAGCAGCCTGACTAGCGGGACACAAAACATTCGGTACTTC. As protein: CASSLTSGTQNIRYF.

The J gene is TRBJ1-1, the V gene TRBV29-1; D is undetermined. V gave up 8 bases and J gave up 4 bases, with 17 bases separating them. Germline V CDR1 and CDR2: SQVTM, ANQGSEA. The length of the CDR3 is 13 residues. CDR3 amino acids: CSWSSGMGTEAFF. The CDR3 DNA is TGCAGCTGGTCTTCGGGGATGGGCACTGAAGCTTTCTTT.

This clonotype was observed a few times. The CDR3 loop reads CASSLVLGGLTYEQYF. The CDR3 nucleotides read TGTGCCAGCAGCTTAGTGTTAGGGGGCCTTACCTACGAGCAGTACTTC. This chain joins TRBV7-2 and TRBJ2-7, with 7 bases matching TRBD1. Trimming took 1 base from V and 2 from J; bases not matched to a gene: 8. Germline CDR1 reads SGHTA; CDR2 reads FQGNSA. The CDR3 consists of 16 residues.